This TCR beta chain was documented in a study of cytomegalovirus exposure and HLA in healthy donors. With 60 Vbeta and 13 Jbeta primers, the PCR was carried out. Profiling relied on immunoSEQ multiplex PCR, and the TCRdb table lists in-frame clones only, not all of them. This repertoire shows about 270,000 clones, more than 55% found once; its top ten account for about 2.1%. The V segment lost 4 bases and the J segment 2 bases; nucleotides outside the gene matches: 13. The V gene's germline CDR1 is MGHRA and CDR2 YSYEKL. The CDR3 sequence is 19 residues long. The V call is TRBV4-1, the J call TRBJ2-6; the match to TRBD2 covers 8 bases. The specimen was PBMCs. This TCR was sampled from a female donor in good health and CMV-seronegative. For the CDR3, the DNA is TGCGCCAGCAGCCTGACTCCAGCACGGGAGGGCCCTGGGGCCAACGTCCTGACTTTC. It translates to CASSLTPAREGPGANVLTF.